This TCR beta chain originates from a study of beta chain features in type 1 diabetes. Notes on the study in general: For Type 1 diabetes patients, all four CD4+ subsets carried TCRB CDR3s that were moderately but significantly shorter.

As regards this clone: Its antigen remains unidentified.

Expressed TCRB transcripts were sequenced, since all the RNA that had been isolated was reverse transcribed. Profiled with immunoSEQ multiplex PCR; TCRdb holds only in-frame clones, not every one. This sample has around 600,000 clones, with 9.5% to 15% found just once. Trimming cost V 5 bases and J 5 bases; bases outside gene matches: 9. Germline V lookup: CDR1 SGHTA, CDR2 FQGNSA. The CDR3 covers 15 residues. This TCR was recovered from a man aged 25-40 years with type 1 diabetes. The sequenced material came from naive CD4+ T cells from blood. The gene calls are TRBV7-2 and TRBJ1-1, with TRBD1 matching 9 bases. CDR3 coding DNA: TGTGCCAGCAGCCTAGGACAGGGGCGAGGAACTGAAGCTTTCTTT. Its translation: CASSLGQGRGTEAFF.